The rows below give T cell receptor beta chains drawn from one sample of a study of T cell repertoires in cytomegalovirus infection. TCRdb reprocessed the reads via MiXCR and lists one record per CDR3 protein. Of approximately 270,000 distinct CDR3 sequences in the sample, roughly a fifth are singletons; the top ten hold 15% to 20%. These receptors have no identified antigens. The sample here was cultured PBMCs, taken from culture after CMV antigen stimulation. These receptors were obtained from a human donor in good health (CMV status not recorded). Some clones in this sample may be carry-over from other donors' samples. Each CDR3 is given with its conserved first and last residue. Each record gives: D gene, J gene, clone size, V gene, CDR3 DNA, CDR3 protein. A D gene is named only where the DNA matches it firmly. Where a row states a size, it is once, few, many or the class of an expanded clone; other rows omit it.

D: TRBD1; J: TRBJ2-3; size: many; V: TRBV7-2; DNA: TGTGCCAGCAGCTCGGGACAGGGGGCGCGAGATACGCAGTATTTT; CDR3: CASSSGQGARDTQYF
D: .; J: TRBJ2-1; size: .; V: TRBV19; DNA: TGTGCCAGTAGGTCGAGTCCTGGCGGAAGCTCCTACAATGAGCAGTTCTTC; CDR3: CASRSSPGGSSYNEQFF
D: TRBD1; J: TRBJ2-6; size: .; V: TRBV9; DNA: TGTGCCAGCAAAGGGACAGTTGGGCGCCGCTCTGGGGCCAACGTCCTGACTTTC; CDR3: CASKGTVGRRSGANVLTF
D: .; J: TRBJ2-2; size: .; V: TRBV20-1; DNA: TGCAGTGCTAGTGGGAACACCGGGGAGCTGTTTTTT; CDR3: CSASGNTGELFF
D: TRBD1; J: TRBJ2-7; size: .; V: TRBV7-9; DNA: TGTGCCAGCAGCTCGACAGGGGGTCTGAGACGGCCCTACGAGCAGTACTTC; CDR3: CASSSTGGLRRPYEQYF
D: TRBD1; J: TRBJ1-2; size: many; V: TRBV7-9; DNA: TGTGCCAGCACCAGGGACAGGGGGAACTATGGCTACACCTTC; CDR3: CASTRDRGNYGYTF
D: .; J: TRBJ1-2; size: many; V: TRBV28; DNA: TGTGCCAGCAGTTTACCAGGGAGCTATGGCTACACCTTC; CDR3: CASSLPGSYGYTF
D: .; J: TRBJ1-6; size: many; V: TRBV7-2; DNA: TGTGCCAGCAGCCAATTATCTCAGGGGATTAATTCACCCCTCCACTTT; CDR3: CASSQLSQGINSPLHF
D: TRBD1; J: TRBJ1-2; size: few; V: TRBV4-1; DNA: TGCGCCAGCAGCCATCATGACGGGACAGGGGATCAAGCTAACTATGGCTACACCTTC; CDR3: CASSHHDGTGDQANYGYTF
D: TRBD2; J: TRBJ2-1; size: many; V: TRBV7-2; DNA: TGTGCCAGCAGCTTAGCGCGGACTAGCCTCGGCAATGAGCAGTTCTTC; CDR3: CASSLARTSLGNEQFF
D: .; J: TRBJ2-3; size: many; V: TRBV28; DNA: TGTGCCAGCAGTTTATATGATAGCGCGCAGTATTTT; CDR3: CASSLYDSAQYF
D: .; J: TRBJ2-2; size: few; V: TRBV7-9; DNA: TGTGCCAGCACCGACGCCGGGACTTCGAACACCGGGGAGCTGTTTTTT; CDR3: CASTDAGTSNTGELFF
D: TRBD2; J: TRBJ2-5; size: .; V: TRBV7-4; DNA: TGTGCCAGCAGCTTTGCTGGCGGGAGGGCCGTGGAGACCCAGTACTTC; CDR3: CASSFAGGRAVETQYF
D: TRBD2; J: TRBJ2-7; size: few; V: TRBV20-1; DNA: TGCAGTGCTAGAGTTTTGGGACTAGGCTCCTACGAGCAGTACTTC; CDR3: CSARVLGLGSYEQYF
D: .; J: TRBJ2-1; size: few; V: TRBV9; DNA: TGTGCCAGCAGCGAGGCCCCGCTATTGGGGAGTGAGCAGTTCTTC; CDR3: CASSEAPLLGSEQFF
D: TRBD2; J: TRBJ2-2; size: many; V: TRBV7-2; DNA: TGTGCCAGCAGCCATTCTACCGGGACTATTAACACCGGGGAGCTGTTTTTT; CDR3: CASSHSTGTINTGELFF
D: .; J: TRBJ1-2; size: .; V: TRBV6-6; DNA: TGTGCCAGCAGTTACTCGGGGGGCTATGGCTACACCTTC; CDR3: CASSYSGGYGYTF
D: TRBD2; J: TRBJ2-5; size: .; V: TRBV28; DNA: TGTGCCAGCAGACCGGGACTAGCGGATCCAAAATATCAAGAGACCCAGTACTTC; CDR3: CASRPGLADPKYQETQYF
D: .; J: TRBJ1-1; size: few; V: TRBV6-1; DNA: TGTGCCAGCAGACCGAGTAGGGGGAGGGACGCTTTCTTT; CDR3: CASRPSRGRDAFF
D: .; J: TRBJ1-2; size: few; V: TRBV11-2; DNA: TGTGCCAGCAGCAGAGGGGGATCCGATGGCTACACCTTC; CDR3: CASSRGGSDGYTF
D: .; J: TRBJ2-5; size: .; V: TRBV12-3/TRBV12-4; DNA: TGTGCCAGCAGGGGCTTCGGGCGCAGGGAGACCCAGTACTTC; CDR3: CASRGFGRRETQYF
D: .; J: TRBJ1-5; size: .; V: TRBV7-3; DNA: TGTGCCAGCAGCTTCGCTGGTCCTAATCAGCCCCAGCATTTT; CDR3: CASSFAGPNQPQHF